The 10 T cell receptor beta chains presented below share a single source sample, sequenced in a study of cytomegalovirus exposure and HLA in healthy donors. PCR amplification relied on 60 Vbeta primers (plus 13 Jbeta primers). The protocol was immunoSEQ multiplex PCR, while the TCRdb copy is restricted to in-frame clones and leaves out a portion. The data contain about 130,000 clones, about 74% of them singletons. Sequencing used PBMCs. Receptors originate from a young man in good health and CMV-seropositive.

The V gene is TRBV30, the J gene TRBJ1-5; no clear D gene. Per germline, CDR1 GTSNPN and CDR2 SVGIG (reference sequence). CDR3 length: 15 amino acids. The V end lost 3 bases, the J end lost 2 bases, and 14 bases lay between the germline ends. The CDR3 DNA is TGTGCCTGGAGCGTCGCGGGCCGGGGCAATCAGCCCCAGCATTTT. Translation gives CAWSVAGRGNQPQHF.

V usage is TRBV7-2 and J usage is TRBJ2-4; no clear D. The CDR3 covers 15 residues. V lost 5 bases and J lost 0, with 11 bases in between. Per the germline V gene, CDR1 is SGHTA and CDR2 is FQGNSA. Written as DNA, the CDR3 is TGTGCCAGCAGCCCCAGACTGGTAGCCAAAAACATTCAGTACTTC. Its protein is CASSPRLVAKNIQYF.

This clone was detected once. The chain couples TRBV7-8 to TRBJ2-7; D not certain. The germline gives CDR1 SGHVS, CDR2 FQNEAQ. This CDR3 comprises 11 residues. The germline V and J ends were trimmed by 5 bases and 2 bases, with 4 bases remaining between them. In nucleotides, the CDR3 is TGTGCCAGCAGCATTACCTACGAGCAGTACTTC. The encoded protein is CASSITYEQYF.

The chain combines TRBV5-6 with TRBJ2-2; 7 bases align to TRBD2. The V segment lost 4 bases and the J segment 3 bases; nucleotides outside the gene matches: 9. Germline V lookup: CDR1 SGHDT, CDR2 YYEEEE. CDR3 length: 16 amino acids. The CDR3 bases are TGTGCCAGCAGCCGCCCCAGCGGGACTTACACCGGGGAGCTGTTTTTT. This codes for CASSRPSGTYTGELFF.

This sequence joins TRBV6-5 and TRBJ1-2; possibly TRBD1 for D (5 bases). Germline V gene sequence: CDR1 MNHEY, CDR2 SVGAGI. V lost 10 bases to trimming and J lost 6 bases, with 18 bases between them. This CDR3 has 13 residues. CDR3 sequence (DNA): TGTGCCACCCAGACGACAGAAGAGGATGGCTACACCTTC. Protein sequence: CATQTTEEDGYTF.

The chain links TRBV6-4 to TRBJ1-1; 10 bases line up with TRBD1. CDR3 length: 16 amino acids. The V segment lost 4 bases and the J segment 1 base; nucleotides outside the gene matches: 6. Germline V gene data show CDR1 as MRHNA and CDR2 as SNTAGT. CDR3 loop: CASSAGTGVKNTEAFF. In nucleotides, the CDR3 is TGTGCCAGCAGTGCGGGGACAGGGGTGAAGAACACTGAAGCTTTCTTT.

This clone was counted between two and nine times. The gene calls are TRBV6-1 and TRBJ1-2, with D unclear. The CDR3 has 14 amino acids. V gave up 6 bases and J gave up 0 bases, with 11 bases separating them. The V gene's germline CDR1 is MNHNS and CDR2 SASEGT. The DNA of the CDR3 is TGTGCCAGCAGCGTGACCGGGACTAACTATGGCTACACCTTC. This translates into CASSVTGTNYGYTF.

The CDR3: CASSFGAPTDTQYF. The DNA for the CDR3 is TGTGCCAGCAGTTTTGGGGCCCCCACAGATACGCAGTATTTT. The chain uses TRBV27 and TRBJ2-3; TRBD1 is a possible D gene (5 bases). Per germline, CDR1 MNHEY and CDR2 SMNVEV (reference sequence). The CDR3 spans 14 residues. Trimming shortened V by 3 bases and J by 2 bases, and 9 bases separated the two germline ends.

There are a few counts of this clone. The chain joins TRBV6-4 to TRBJ2-3; possibly TRBD1 for D (6 bases). The CDR3 runs 14 residues. V was pared by 3 bases and J by 0 bases, with 7 bases between. Germline V gene sequence: CDR1 MRHNA, CDR2 SNTAGT. DNA of the CDR3: TGTGCCAGCAGTGAGGGGGCTAGCACAGATACGCAGTATTTT. Protein product: CASSEGASTDTQYF.

This clone was picked up a small number of times. The chain recombines TRBV4-1 with TRBJ2-1; 11 nucleotides match TRBD2. This CDR3 has 17 residues. V lost 4 bases, J lost 2 bases, and 7 bases stayed unmatched. The V gene's germline CDR1 is MGHRA and CDR2 YSYEKL. The CDR3 DNA reads as TGCGCCAGCAGCCCCAAGGTACTAGCGGGAGCCTACAATGAGCAGTTCTTC. It is translated as CASSPKVLAGAYNEQFF.